These 17 T cell receptor beta chains came from one sample sequenced in a study of cytomegalovirus exposure and HLA in healthy donors. The PCR had 60 Vbeta and 13 Jbeta primers. The protocol was immunoSEQ multiplex PCR, while the TCRdb copy is restricted to in-frame clones and leaves out a portion. The data contain 110,000 to 150,000 clones, around 73% of them singletons. Sequenced: PBMCs. These receptors were taken from a female donor in good health and CMV-seronegative.

V and J are TRBV30 and TRBJ2-3, with 8 bases aligning to TRBD1. CDR3 length: 15 amino acids. V was pared by 2 bases and J by 4 bases, with 8 bases of the junction left unmatched. CDR1 and CDR2 (germline): GTSNPN, SVGIG (reference sequence). The CDR3 reads CAWSLRRGQADTQYF. As DNA, the CDR3 is TGTGCCTGGAGTCTCCGCAGGGGGCAGGCAGATACGCAGTATTTT.

This clone was counted once. This chain links TRBV27 with TRBJ1-6, with TRBD1 matching 7 bases. V was pared by 4 bases and J by 7 bases, with 1 base of the junction left unmatched. Germline-derived CDR1 and CDR2 are MNHEY and SMNVEV (reference sequence). This CDR3 has 13 amino acids. CDR3 in amino acids: CASSSRGNSPLHF. CDR3 coding DNA: TGTGCCAGCAGTTCCAGGGGGAATTCACCCCTCCACTTT.

The rearrangement uses TRBV29-1 and TRBJ2-5; TRBD1 is a possible D gene (6 bases). Trimming left V 6 bases short and J 4 bases short, with 15 bases between. This CDR3 comprises 13 residues. The germline CDR1 and CDR2 sequences are SQVTM and ANQGSEA. The CDR3 coding sequence is TGCAGCGTGACCCCAGGGGTATCAGAGACCCAGTACTTC. Protein: CSVTPGVSETQYF.

The gene calls are TRBV19 and TRBJ1-2; tentative D call: TRBD1 (5 bases). This CDR3 contains 14 residues. CDR1 and CDR2 (germline): LNHDA, SQIVND (reference sequence). Trimming pared 6 bases from V and 2 bases from J, leaving 13 bases between. The DNA of the CDR3 is TGTGCCAGTAGCCCCGCCCGGGGGAACTATGGCTACACCTTC. Protein sequence: CASSPARGNYGYTF.

The rearrangement joins TRBV2 to TRBJ1-4, with unresolved D. V lost 1 base to trimming and J lost 8 bases, with 17 bases between them. The CDR3 has 16 amino acids. Germline CDR1 SNHLY, CDR2 FYNNEI. The CDR3 sequence is CASSEDLTGPGEKLFF. The CDR3 DNA sequence: TGTGCCAGCAGTGAAGACCTCACCGGGCCGGGGGAAAAACTGTTTTTT.

The sample holds one count of this clone. The J gene is TRBJ2-7, the V gene TRBV28; D call uncertain. This CDR3 has 13 residues. V lost 5 bases to trimming and J lost 4 bases, with 12 bases between them. Germline V lookup: CDR1 MDHEN, CDR2 SYDVKM. The CDR3 region is CASSPPSVYEQYF. CDR3 coding DNA: TGTGCCAGCAGTCCCCCATCAGTATACGAGCAGTACTTC.

The J gene is TRBJ1-1, the V gene TRBV29-1, with D unresolved. This CDR3 is 13 amino acids long. Per germline, CDR1 SQVTM and CDR2 ANQGSEA. With 4 bases removed from V and 1 base from J, the gap between germline ends came to 10 bases. The CDR3 nucleotides read TGCAGCGTTGTAATCCGGGGGAACACTGAAGCTTTCTTT. Protein: CSVVIRGNTEAFF.

In this sample, this clone turned up once. This chain uses TRBV10-3 with TRBJ1-6; D may be TRBD1 (6 bases). The germline gives CDR1 ENHRY, CDR2 SYGVKD. Deletions cut 6 bases from V and 0 bases from J, with 12 bases between. CDR3 length: 16 residues. CDR3: CAISEGGSSYNSPLHF. CDR3 in DNA: TGTGCCATCAGCGAAGGGGGAAGCTCCTATAATTCACCCCTCCACTTT.

This chain uses TRBV27 with TRBJ2-1, with D tentatively TRBD2 (6 bases). The V and J ends lost 8 bases and 2 bases respectively, with 10 bases between them. CDR3 length equals 13 residues. The germline gives CDR1 MNHEY, CDR2 SMNVEV (reference sequence). CDR3 amino acids: CASVGLPYNEQFF. CDR3 in DNA: TGTGCCAGCGTGGGACTTCCCTACAATGAGCAGTTCTTC.

V usage is TRBV10-1 and J usage is TRBJ1-5; the D is unclear. CDR3 length: 13 amino acids. With 6 bases removed from V and 4 bases from J, the gap between germline ends came to 10 bases. Per germline, CDR1 WNHNN and CDR2 SYGVQD (reference sequence). CDR3 sequence (DNA): TGCGCCAGCAGCGAAACACCGAATCAGCCCCAGCATTTT. Protein product: CASSETPNQPQHF.

The chain is built from TRBV5-6 and TRBJ2-7; 12 nucleotides agree with TRBD1. V shed 0 bases, J shed 4 bases, and the junction held 8 bases outside the gene matches. This CDR3 region has 17 residues. The V gene's germline CDR1 is SGHDT and CDR2 YYEEEE. The CDR3 DNA sequence: TGTGCCAGCAGCTTGGCCGGGACAGGGGGCAAATCTTACGAGCAGTACTTC. It encodes CASSLAGTGGKSYEQYF.

The chain employs TRBV19 and TRBJ2-7, with 9 positions matching TRBD1. V trimming: 7 bases; J trimming: 5 bases; junction bases outside the gene matches: 9. CDR1 is LNHDA, CDR2 SQIVND, per germline (reference sequence). CDR3 size: 14 residues. This CDR3 is CASNPGGQGDEQYF. The CDR3 DNA reads TGTGCCAGTAACCCAGGGGGACAGGGTGACGAGCAGTACTTC.

This chain connects TRBV7-2 to TRBJ1-1; no clear D. CDR3 length: 11 residues. Germline V CDR1 and CDR2: SGHTA, FQGNSA. V shed 3 bases and J shed 5 bases, with 4 bases lying between them. CDR3 in amino acids: CASSFRTEAFF. The DNA for the CDR3 is TGTGCCAGCAGCTTTAGAACTGAAGCTTTCTTT.

V gene TRBV7-8 combines with J gene TRBJ2-7; the D gene is possibly TRBD1 (8 bases). The length of the CDR3 is 14 residues. V lost 5 bases and J lost 2, with 13 bases in between. CDR1 SGHVS and CDR2 FQNEAQ come from the germline V gene. For the CDR3, the DNA is TGTGCCAGCAGCCCAACAGGGGGGGCCTACGAGCAGTACTTC. Residues: CASSPTGGAYEQYF.

This clone was seen once. The chain combines TRBV7-2 with TRBJ2-6; D not resolved. V was pared by 4 bases and J by 3 bases, with 13 bases between. The CDR3 contains 16 residues. Germline loops: CDR1 SGHTA, CDR2 FQGNSA. Here the CDR3 DNA reads TGTGCCAGCAGCTCCCACGGCGGAAATGGGGCCAACGTCCTGACTTTC. Encoded protein: CASSSHGGNGANVLTF.

This CDR3 is CASARHRAVNEKLFF. The CDR3 bases are TGTGCCAGCGCCAGACACAGGGCCGTTAATGAAAAACTGTTTTTT. This chain joins TRBV2 and TRBJ1-4; possibly TRBD1 for D (6 bases). V was shortened by 8 bases and J by 4 bases, with 17 bases between the two germline ends. The CDR3 is made up of 15 amino acids. Germline CDR1 reads SNHLY; CDR2 reads FYNNEI.

J is TRBJ1-2 and V is TRBV28; D is possibly TRBD1 (6 bases). The germline V gene has CDR1 MDHEN and CDR2 SYDVKM. Trimming removed 6 bases from V and 8 bases from J, with 19 bases in between. The CDR3 loop spans 14 amino acids. Here the CDR3 reads CASRTGTPFRGYTF. The CDR3 DNA follows: TGTGCCAGCAGAACCGGGACACCCTTTCGGGGCTACACCTTC.